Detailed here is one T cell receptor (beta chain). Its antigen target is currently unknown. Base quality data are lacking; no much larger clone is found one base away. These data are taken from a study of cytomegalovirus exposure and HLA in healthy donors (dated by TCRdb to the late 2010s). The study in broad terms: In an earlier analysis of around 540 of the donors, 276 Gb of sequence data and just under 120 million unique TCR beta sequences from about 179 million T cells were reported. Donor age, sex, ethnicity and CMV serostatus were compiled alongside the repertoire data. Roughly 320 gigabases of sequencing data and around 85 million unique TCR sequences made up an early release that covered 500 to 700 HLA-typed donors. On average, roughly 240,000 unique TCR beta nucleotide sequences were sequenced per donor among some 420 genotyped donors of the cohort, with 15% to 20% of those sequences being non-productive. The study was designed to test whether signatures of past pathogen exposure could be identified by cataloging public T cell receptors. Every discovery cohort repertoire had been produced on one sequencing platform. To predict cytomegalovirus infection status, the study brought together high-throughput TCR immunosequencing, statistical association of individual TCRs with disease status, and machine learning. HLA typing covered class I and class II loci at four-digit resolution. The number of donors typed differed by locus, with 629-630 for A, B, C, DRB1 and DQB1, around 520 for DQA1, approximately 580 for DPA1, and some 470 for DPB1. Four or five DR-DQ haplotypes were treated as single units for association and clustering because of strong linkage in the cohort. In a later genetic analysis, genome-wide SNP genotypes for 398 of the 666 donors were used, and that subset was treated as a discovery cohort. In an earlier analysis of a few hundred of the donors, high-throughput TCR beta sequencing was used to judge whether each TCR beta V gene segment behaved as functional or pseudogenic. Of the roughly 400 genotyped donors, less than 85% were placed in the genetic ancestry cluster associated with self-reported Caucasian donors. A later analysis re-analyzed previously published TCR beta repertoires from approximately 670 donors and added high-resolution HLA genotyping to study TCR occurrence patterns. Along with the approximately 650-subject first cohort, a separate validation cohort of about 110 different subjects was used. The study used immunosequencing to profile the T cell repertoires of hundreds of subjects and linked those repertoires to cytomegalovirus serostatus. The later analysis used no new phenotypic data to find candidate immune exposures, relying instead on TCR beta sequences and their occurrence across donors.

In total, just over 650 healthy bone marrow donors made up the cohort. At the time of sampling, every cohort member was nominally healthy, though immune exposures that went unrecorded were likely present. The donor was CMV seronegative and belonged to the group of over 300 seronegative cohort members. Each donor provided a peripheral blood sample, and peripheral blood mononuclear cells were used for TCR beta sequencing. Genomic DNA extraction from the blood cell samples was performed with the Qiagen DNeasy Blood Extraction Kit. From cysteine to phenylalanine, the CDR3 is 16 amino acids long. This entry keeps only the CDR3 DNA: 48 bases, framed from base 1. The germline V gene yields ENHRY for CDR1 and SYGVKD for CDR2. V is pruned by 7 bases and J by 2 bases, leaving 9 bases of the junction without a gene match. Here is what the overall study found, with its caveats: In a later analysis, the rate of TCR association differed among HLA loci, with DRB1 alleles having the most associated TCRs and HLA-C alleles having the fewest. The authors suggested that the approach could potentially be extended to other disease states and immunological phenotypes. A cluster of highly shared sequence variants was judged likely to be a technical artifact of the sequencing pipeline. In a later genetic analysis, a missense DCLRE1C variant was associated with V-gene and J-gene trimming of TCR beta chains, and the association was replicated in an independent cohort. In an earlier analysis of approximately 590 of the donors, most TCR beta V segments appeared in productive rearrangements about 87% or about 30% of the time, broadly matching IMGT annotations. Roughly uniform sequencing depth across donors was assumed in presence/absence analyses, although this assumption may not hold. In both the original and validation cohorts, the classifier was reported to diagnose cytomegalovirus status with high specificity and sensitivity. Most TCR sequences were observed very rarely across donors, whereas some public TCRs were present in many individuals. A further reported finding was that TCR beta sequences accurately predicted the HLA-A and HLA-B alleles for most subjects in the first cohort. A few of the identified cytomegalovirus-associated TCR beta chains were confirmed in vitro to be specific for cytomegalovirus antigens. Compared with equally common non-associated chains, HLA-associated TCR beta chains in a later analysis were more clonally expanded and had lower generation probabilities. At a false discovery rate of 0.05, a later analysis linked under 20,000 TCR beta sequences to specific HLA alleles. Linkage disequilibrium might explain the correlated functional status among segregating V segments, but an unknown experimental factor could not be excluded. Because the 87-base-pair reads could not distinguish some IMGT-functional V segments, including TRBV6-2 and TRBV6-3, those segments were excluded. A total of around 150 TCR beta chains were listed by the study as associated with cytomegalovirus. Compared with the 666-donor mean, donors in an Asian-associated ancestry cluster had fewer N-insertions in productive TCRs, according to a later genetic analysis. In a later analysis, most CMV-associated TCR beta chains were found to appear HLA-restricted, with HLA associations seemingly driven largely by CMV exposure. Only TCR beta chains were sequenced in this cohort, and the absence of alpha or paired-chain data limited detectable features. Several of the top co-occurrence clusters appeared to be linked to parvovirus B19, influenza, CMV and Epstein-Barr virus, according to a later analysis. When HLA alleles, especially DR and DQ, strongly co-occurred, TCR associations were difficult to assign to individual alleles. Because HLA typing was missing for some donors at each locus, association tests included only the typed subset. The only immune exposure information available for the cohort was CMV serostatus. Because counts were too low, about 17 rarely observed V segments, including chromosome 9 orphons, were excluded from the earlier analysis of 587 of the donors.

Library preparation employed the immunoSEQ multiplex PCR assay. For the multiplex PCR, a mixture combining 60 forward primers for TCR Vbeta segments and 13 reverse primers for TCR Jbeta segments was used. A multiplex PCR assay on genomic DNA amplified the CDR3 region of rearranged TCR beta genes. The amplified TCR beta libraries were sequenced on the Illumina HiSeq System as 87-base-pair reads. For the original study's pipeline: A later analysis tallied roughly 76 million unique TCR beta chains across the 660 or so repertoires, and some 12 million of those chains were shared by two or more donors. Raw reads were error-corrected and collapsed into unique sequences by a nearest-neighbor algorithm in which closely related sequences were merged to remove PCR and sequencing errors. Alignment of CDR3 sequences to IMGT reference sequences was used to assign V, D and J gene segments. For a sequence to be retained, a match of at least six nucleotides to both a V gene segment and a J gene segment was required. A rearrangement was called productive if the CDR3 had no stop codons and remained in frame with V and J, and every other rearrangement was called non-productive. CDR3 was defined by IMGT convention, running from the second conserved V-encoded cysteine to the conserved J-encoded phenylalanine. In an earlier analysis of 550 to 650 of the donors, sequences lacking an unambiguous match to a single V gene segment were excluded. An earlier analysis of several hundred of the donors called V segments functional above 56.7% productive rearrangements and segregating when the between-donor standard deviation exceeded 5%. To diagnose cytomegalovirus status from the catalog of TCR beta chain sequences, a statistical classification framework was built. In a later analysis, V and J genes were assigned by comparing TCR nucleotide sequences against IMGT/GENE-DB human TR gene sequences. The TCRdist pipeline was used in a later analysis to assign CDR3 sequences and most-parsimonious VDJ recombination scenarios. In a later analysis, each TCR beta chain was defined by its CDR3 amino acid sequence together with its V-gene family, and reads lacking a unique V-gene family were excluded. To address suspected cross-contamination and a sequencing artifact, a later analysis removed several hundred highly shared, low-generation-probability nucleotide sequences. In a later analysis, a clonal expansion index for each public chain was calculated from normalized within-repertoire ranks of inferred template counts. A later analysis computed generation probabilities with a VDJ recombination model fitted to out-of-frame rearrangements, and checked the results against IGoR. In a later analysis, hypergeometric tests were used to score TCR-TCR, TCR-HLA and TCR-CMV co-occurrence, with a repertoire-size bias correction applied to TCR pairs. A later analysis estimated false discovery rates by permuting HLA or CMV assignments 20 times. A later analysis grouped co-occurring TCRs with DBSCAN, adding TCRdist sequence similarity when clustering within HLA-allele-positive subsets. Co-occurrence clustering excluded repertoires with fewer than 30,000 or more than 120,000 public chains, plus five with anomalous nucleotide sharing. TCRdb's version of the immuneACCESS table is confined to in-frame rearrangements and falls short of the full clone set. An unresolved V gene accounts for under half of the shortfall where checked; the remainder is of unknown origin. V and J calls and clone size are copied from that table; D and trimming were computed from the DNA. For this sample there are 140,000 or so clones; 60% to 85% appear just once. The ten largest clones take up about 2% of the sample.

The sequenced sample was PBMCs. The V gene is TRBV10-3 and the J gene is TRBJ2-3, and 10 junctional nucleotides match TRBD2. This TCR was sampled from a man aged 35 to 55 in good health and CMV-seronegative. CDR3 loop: CAITGSGRDITDTQYF. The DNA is TGTGCCATCACCGGAAGCGGGAGGGATATCACAGATACGCAGTATTTT.